This T cell receptor (beta chain) was found in a study of T cell responses to AZD1222 COVID-19 vaccine. General study findings and limits: When two AZD1222 doses had been given, Spike-specific TCR breadth and depth rose.

Sequencing used immunoSEQ multiplex PCR; TCRdb keeps in-frame clones, though not all of them. The sample includes under 150,000 clones, around 90% of them seen just once. Germline-derived CDR1 and CDR2 are SQVTM and ANQGSEA. Losses at the gene ends were 6 bases for V and 5 bases for J; bases not matched to a gene: 7. This CDR3 contains 14 residues. A note on this clone: The antigen remains unidentified.

The specimen comprised peripheral blood, sampled 28 days after the second AZD1222 dose. The chain uses TRBV29-1 and TRBJ1-4; 9 bases map to TRBD1. The sequence derives from an adult who received the AZD1222 COVID-19 vaccine. CDR3 nucleotide sequence: TGCAGCGTGGGACAGGGTATGGGGAATGAAAAACTGTTTTTT. This translates into CSVGQGMGNEKLFF.